The T cell receptor beta chain described here comes from a study of technical replicates of blood from several donors. Measured with immunoSEQ multiplex PCR; TCRdb has only the in-frame clones, and not every one. The sample lists 80,000 to 100,000 clones; about 96% were seen once. The sequenced material came from T cells isolated from PBMCs. This clonotype was obtained from a human donor in good health.

CDR3 residues: CASSDEEGYQPQHF. CDR3 nucleotide sequence: TGTGCCAGCAGCGACGAGGAGGGGTACCAGCCCCAGCATTTT. The V call is TRBV2, the J call TRBJ1-5; a possible D gene is TRBD1 (5 bases). The ends were cut back, 6 bases at V and 7 bases at J, with 16 bases in the middle. The CDR3 contains 14 residues. The germline V gene encodes CDR1 SNHLY and CDR2 FYNNEI.